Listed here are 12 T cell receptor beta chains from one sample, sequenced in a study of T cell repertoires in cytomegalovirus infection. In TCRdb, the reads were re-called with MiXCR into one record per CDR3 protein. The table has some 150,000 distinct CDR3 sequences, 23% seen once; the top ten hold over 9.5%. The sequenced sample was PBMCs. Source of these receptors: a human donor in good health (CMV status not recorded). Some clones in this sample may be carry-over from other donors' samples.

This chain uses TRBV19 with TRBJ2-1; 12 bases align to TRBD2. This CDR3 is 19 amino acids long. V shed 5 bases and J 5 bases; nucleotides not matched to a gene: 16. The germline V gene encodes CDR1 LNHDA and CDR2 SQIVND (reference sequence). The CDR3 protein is CASSSFRTGLAGTNNEQFF. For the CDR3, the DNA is TGTGCCAGTAGTTCTTTTCGGACAGGACTAGCGGGAACGAACAATGAGCAGTTCTTC. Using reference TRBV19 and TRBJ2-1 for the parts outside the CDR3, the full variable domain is DGGITQSPKYLFRKEGQNVTLSCEQNLNHDAMYWYRQDPGQGLRLIYYSQIVNDFQKGDIAEGYSVSREKKESFPLTVTSAQKNPTAFYLCASSSFRTGLAGTNNEQFFGPGTRLTVL.

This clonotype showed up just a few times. CDR3 nucleotide sequence: TGTGCCAGCAGCCCTAGGCCCATCTCCCCAACTAATGAAAAACTGTTTTTT. Protein: CASSPRPISPTNEKLFF. The rearrangement uses TRBV7-6 and TRBJ1-4; D call uncertain. V was cut by 5 bases and J by 0 bases, with 16 bases left in between. Germline CDR1 and CDR2: SGHVS and FNYEAQ. This CDR3 region has 17 residues.

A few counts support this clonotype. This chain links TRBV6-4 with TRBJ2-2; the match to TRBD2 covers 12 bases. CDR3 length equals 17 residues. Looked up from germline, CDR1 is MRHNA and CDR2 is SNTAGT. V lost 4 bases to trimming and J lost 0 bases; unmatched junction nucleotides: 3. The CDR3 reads CASSAASGGANTGELFF. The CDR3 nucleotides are TGTGCCAGCAGTGCGGCTAGCGGGGGGGCGAACACCGGGGAGCTGTTTTTT.

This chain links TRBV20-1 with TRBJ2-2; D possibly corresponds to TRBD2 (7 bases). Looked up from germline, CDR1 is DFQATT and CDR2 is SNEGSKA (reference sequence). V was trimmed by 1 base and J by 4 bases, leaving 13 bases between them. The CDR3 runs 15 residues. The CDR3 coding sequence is TGCAGTGCTAGAGGGGCGGGGGCGCTCACCGGGGAGCTGTTTTTT. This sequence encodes CSARGAGALTGELFF.

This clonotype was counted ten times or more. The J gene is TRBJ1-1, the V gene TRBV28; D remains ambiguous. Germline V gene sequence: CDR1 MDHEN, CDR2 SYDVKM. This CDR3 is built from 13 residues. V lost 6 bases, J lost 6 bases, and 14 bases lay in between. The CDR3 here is CASRVGVSSEAFF. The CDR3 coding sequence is TGTGCCAGCAGGGTCGGGGTCAGCTCTGAAGCTTTCTTT.

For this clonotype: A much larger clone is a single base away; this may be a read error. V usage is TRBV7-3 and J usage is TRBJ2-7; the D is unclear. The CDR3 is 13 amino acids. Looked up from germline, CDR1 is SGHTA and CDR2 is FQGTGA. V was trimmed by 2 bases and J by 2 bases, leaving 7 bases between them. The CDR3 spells CASSLDPPYEQYF. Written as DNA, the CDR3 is TGTGCCAGCAGCTTAGACCCTCCCTACGAGCAGTACTTC.

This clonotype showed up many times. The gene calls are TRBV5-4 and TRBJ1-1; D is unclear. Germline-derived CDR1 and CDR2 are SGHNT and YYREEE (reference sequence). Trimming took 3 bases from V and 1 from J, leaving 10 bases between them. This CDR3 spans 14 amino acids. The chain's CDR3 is CASSSQISNTEAFF. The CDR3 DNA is TGTGCCAGCAGCTCACAGATTTCGAACACTGAAGCTTTCTTT.

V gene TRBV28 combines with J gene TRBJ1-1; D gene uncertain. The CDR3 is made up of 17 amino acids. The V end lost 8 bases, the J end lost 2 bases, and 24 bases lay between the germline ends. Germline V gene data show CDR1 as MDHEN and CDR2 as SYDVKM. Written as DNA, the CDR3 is TGTGCCAGCGAACAATCTTATGCCAGCGTACGAAACACTGAAGCTTTCTTT. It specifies CASEQSYASVRNTEAFF.

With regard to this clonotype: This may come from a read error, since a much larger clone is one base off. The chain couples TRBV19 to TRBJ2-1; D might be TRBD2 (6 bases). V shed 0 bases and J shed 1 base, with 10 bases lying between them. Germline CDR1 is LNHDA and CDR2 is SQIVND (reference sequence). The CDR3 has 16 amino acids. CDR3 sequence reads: CASSIDLAGSYNEQFF. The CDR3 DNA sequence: TGTGCCAGTAGTATAGATCTCGCGGGGTCCTACAATGAGCAGTTCTTC.

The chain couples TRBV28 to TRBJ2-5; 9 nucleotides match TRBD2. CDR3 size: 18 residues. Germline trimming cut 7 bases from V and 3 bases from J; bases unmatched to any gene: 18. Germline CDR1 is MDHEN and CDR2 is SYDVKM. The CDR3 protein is CASNPREGLRGGEETQYF. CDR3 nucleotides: TGTGCCAGCAACCCCCGGGAGGGCCTGCGGGGGGGTGAAGAGACCCAGTACTTC.

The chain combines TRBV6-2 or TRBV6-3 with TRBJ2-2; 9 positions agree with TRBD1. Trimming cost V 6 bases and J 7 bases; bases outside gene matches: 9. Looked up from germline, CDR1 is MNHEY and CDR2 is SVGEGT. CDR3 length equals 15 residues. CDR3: CASRGTGKLIGELFF. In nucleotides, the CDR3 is TGTGCCAGCAGAGGGACAGGGAAATTGATCGGGGAGCTGTTTTTT.

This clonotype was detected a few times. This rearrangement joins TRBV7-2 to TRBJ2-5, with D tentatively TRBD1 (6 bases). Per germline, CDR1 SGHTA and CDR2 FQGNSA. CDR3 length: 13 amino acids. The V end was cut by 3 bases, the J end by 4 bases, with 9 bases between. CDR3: CASSLQGRETQYF. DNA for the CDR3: TGTGCCAGCAGCTTGCAGGGGAGAGAGACCCAGTACTTC.